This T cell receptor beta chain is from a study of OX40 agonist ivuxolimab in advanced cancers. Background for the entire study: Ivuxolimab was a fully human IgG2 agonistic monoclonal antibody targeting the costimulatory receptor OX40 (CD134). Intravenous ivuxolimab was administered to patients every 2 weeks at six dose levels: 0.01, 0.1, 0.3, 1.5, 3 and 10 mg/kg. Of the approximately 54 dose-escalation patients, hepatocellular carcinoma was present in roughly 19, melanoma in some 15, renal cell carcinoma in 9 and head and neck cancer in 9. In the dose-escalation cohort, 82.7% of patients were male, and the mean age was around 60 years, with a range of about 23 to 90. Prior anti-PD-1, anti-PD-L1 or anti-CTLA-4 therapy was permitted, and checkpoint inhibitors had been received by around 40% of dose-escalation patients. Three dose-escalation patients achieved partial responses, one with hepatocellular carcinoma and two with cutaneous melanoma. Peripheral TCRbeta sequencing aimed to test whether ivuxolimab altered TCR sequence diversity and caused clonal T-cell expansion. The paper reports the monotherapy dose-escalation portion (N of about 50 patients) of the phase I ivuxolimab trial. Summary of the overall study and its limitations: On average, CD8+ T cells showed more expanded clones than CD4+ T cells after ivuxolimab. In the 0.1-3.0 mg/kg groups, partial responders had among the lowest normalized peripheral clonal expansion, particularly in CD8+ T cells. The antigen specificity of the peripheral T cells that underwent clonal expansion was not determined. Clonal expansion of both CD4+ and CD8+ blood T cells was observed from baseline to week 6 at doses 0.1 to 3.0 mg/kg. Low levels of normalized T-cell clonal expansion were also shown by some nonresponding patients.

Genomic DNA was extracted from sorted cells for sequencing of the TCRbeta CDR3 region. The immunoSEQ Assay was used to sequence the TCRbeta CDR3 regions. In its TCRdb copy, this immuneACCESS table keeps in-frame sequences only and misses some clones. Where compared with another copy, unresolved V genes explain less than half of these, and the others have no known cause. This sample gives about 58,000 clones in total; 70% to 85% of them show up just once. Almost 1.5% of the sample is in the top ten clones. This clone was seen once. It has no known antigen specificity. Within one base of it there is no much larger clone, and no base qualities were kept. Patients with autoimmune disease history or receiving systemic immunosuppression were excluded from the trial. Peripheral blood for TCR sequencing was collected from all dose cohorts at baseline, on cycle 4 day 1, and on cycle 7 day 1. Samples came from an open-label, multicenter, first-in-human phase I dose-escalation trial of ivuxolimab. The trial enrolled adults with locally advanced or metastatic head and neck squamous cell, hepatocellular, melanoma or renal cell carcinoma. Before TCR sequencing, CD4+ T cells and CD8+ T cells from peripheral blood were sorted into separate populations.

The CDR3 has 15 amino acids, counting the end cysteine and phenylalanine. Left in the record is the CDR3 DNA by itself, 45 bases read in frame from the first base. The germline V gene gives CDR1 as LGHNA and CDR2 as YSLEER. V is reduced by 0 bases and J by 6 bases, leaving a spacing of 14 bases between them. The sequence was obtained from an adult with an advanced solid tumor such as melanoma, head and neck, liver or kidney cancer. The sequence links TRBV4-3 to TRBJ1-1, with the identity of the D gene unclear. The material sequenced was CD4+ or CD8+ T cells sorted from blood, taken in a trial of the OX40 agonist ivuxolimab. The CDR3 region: CASSQEMGRRSEAFF. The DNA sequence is TGCGCCAGCAGCCAAGAGATGGGGAGGCGTTCTGAAGCTTTCTTT.